The TCR beta chain described here comes from a study of cytomegalovirus exposure and HLA in healthy donors. Study information: An early data release held around 80 million unique TCRs from HLA-typed donors.

Primers: 60 Vbeta forward and 13 Jbeta reverse. Methods used by the authors: Later, an analysis found roughly 80 million unique TCR beta chains, and about 10 million of these were shared. Some clones are missing from TCRdb's copy, which holds only in-frame ones; the method was immunoSEQ multiplex PCR. V, J and clone size are taken as reported in that table, and D and trimming were inferred from the DNA itself. The repertoire holds around 150,000 clones, with under 75% as singletons. V lost 2 bases to trimming and J lost 0 bases, with 17 bases between them. Germline V gene data show CDR1 as SGHDN and CDR2 as FVKESK. The length of the CDR3 is 17 residues. Turning to this clone: What it recognizes is unknown.

Study results and caveats: Earlier analysis found most TCR beta V segments productive about 87% or about 30% of the time. Overall, roughly 160 TCR beta chains were annotated as cytomegalovirus-associated.

The material sequenced was PBMCs. This sequence originates from a man aged 35 to 55 in good health and CMV-seropositive. The chain has TRBV14 and TRBJ2-7; D is perhaps TRBD2 (5 bases). CDR3 in amino acids: CASSQSLRALGSYEQYF. Here the CDR3 DNA reads TGTGCCAGCAGCCAATCTTTGAGGGCTCTTGGCTCCTACGAGCAGTACTTC.